The clone carrying this T cell receptor beta chain turned up a few times. Its cognate antigen is unknown. The source of the sample is a study of identical twins. Points from the study as a whole: Cord blood's abundant beta clonotypes had fewer insertions, unlike memory repertoires.

In every case, the donor was a healthy Caucasian. TCRdb passed the 5' RACE reads through MiXCR, listing each CDR3 protein once. Here the sample spans some 760,000 distinct CDR3 sequences, 18% being singletons. Germline-derived CDR1 and CDR2 are SGHRS and YFSETQ. Trimming stripped 5 bases from V and 0 bases from J, with 15 bases between. This CDR3 comprises 16 residues. The data were also submitted as part of a second study, on T cells expressing NK-cell markers. That paper notes: One of eight sequenced donors was HCMV-seronegative; the other seven were seropositive. The contribution of dominant NKG2C+ clonotypes to CD8+ T cells in six donors was about 1.0-7.0%.

Sequencing was performed on PBMCs. The receptor comes from a woman aged 18-35 years in good health. J is TRBJ2-1 and V is TRBV5-1; D possibly corresponds to TRBD1 (6 bases). CDR3 in amino acids: CASSSGDRGSYNEQFF. The DNA for the CDR3 is TGCGCCAGCAGTTCAGGGGACCGTGGCTCCTACAATGAGCAGTTCTTC.